This T cell receptor (beta chain) was profiled in a study of T cell clones after liver transplantation. General study results and limits: Post-transplant, graft-donor-reactive CD4 TCRbeta sequences in blood dropped significantly in 5 of 8 subjects.

TCRdb keeps only in-frame clones here, not all; method: immunoSEQ multiplex PCR. This sample has some 50,000 clones, with roughly 70% found just once. A note on this clone: Its target is unknown.

This TCR was recovered from a human patient who received a liver transplant. T cells may partly derive from the graft donor. The specimen was CD4+ T cells from blood, collected at the 22-month timepoint.

CDR3 DNA: TGTGCCAGCAGCCAAGATAATCCAGGGGTAAACATTCAGTACTTC. This gives the protein CASSQDNPGVNIQYF. The gene calls are TRBV4-2 and TRBJ2-4; weak D call: TRBD1 (6 bases). The germline CDR1 and CDR2 sequences are LGHNA and YNFKEQ. V was shortened by 0 bases and J by 6 bases, with 12 bases between the two germline ends. The CDR3 runs 15 residues.